This entry features one T cell receptor beta chain sequence. Seattle cases were enrolled at active infection and followed longitudinally. Trimming removed 0 bases at V and 0 bases at J, with 18 bases between. The V gene's germline CDR1 is SGHRS and CDR2 YFSETQ. This CDR3 has 18 amino acids. These data are taken from a study of blood T cell repertoires in COVID-19. Study-level information: Acute and convalescent COVID-19 specimens originated in the United States, Italy and Spain.

In the authors' methods: Amplified reference gene primers provided the basis for estimating nucleated cell counts. Some clones are missing from TCRdb's copy, which holds only in-frame ones; the method was immunoSEQ multiplex PCR. D and trimming come from the DNA, and the V and J calls and clone size come from that table. This sample has about 250,000 clones, with approximately 89% found just once. The chain has TRBV5-1 and TRBJ1-1; D possibly corresponds to TRBD1 (5 bases). Specimen: peripheral blood. This receptor was obtained from a woman younger than 45 with COVID-19, enrolled during active disease. CDR3 in amino acids: CASSLDYGGDLMNTEAFF. The DNA of the CDR3 is TGCGCCAGCAGCTTGGATTATGGGGGGGACCTCATGAACACTGAAGCTTTCTTT.